These 2 T cell receptor beta chains were sequenced from one sample in a study of cytotoxic CD8 clonotypes in ibrutinib-treated CLL. The table came from immunoSEQ multiplex PCR; TCRdb's copy has only in-frame clones and leaves some out. The repertoire consists of some 300,000 clones, with roughly 85% occurring once and the leading ten covering 6.5% to 8.5%. The material was PBMCs, obtained before ibrutinib treatment. These receptors originate from a human donor with chronic lymphocytic leukemia.

This rearrangement joins TRBV6-5 to TRBJ2-2; D is possibly TRBD2 (6 bases). The length of the CDR3 is 14 residues. Per germline, CDR1 MNHEY and CDR2 SVGAGI. The ends were cut back, 6 bases at V and 2 bases at J, with 10 bases in the middle. The CDR3 coding sequence is TGTGCCAGCAGCCCCGGGAGTAACACCGGGGAGCTGTTTTTT. Its translation is CASSPGSNTGELFF.

The chain is built from TRBV27 and TRBJ2-5; 7 nucleotides agree with TRBD2. CDR1 and CDR2 from the germline V gene are MNHEY and SMNVEV (reference sequence). The CDR3 has 14 amino acids. With 5 bases clipped from V and 2 bases from J, the junction kept 5 bases outside the gene matches. The CDR3 protein is CASSHGGTQETQYF. In DNA form, the CDR3 reads TGTGCCAGCAGTCACGGGGGGACTCAAGAGACCCAGTACTTC.